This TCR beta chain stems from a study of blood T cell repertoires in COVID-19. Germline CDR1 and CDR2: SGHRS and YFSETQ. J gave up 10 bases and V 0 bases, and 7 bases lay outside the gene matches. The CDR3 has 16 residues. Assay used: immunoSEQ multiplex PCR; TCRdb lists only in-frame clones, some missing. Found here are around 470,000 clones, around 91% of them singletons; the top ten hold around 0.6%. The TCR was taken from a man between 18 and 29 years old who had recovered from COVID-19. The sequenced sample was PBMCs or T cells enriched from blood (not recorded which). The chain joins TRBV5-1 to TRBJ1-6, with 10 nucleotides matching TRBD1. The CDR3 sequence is CASSLDLGTGVSPLHF. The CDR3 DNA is TGCGCCAGCAGCTTGGATCTCGGGACAGGGGTCTCACCCCTCCACTTT.